Listed here is a single TCR beta chain. Libraries were prepared by immunoSEQ multiplex PCR; TCRdb keeps only in-frame clonotypes and omits some of them. The sample records about 80,000 clones, about 91% being singletons. The data stem from a study of T cell changes during pregnancy in multiple sclerosis. CDR3 length equals 16 residues. The V segment lost 0 bases and the J segment 4 bases; nucleotides outside the gene matches: 4. Germline-derived CDR1 and CDR2 are LNHNV and YYDKDF (reference sequence). The receptor was derived from a female donor with multiple sclerosis, enrolled in a pregnancy study. V is TRBV15 and J is TRBJ1-2; TRBD1 matches 11 bases. Specimen: peripheral blood, collected before pregnancy. CDR3 sequence (DNA): TGTGCCACCAGCAGAGACCGGACAGGGGGCCCCTATGGCTACACCTTC. Translation: CATSRDRTGGPYGYTF.